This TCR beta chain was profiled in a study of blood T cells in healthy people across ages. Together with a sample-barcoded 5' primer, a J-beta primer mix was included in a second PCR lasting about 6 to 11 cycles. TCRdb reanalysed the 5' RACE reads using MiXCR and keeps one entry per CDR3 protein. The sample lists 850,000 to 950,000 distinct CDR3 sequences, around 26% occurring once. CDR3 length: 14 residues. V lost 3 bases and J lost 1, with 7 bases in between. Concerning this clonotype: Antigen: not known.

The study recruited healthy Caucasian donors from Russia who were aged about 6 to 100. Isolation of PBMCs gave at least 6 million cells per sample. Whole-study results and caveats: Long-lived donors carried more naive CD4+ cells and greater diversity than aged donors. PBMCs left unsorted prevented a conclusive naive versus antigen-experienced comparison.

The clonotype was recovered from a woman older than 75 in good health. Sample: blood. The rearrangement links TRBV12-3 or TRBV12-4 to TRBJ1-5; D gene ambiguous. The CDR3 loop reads CASSFVGSNQPQHF. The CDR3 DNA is TGTGCCAGCAGTTTTGTGGGCAGCAATCAGCCCCAGCATTTT.